The 3 T cell receptor beta chains given below trace back to one sample, sequenced in a study of spatial heterogeneity in lung cancer. Regarding the study as a whole: How many expanded intratumoral alpha and beta TCRs were present tracked the tumor mutation count, which was a count of nonsynonymous mutations.

Their antigen targets remain unknown. Using its own MiXCR run on the 5' RACE reads, TCRdb lists one record per CDR3 protein. The sample records some 23,000 distinct CDR3 sequences, roughly 8.3% being singletons. This sample's time point: sample taken at primary tumor resection. The sample in question was lung tumor tissue, obtained at surgery. These receptors were collected from a male donor with early-stage non-small cell lung cancer.

Ten or more counts support this clonotype. The genes are TRBV12-3 or TRBV12-4 and TRBJ2-1; the D is unclear. CDR3 length: 11 amino acids. V was clipped by 5 bases and J by 7 bases, with 6 bases between them. CDR3 loop: CASSPLNEQFF. CDR3 DNA: TGTGCCAGCAGTCCCTTGAATGAGCAGTTCTTC.

This clonotype was counted between two and nine times. The rearrangement joins TRBV7-9 to TRBJ2-1, with a weak D call TRBD2 (5 bases). The CDR3 sequence is 14 residues long. CDR1 SEHNR and CDR2 FQNEAQ come from the germline V gene (reference sequence). The V end was cut by 1 base, the J end by 7 bases, with 11 bases between. In DNA form, the CDR3 reads TGTGCCAGCAGCTTAGGAGGGTTCGGGAATGAGCAGTTCTTC. Amino acid sequence: CASSLGGFGNEQFF.

This chain joins TRBV6-2 or TRBV6-3 and TRBJ2-7; weak D call: TRBD2 (5 bases). Per the germline V gene, CDR1 is MNHEY and CDR2 is SVGEGT. The CDR3 is 15 residues long. V was pared by 7 bases and J by 1 base, with 17 bases between. As DNA, the CDR3 is TGTGCCAGCACCCTCGTCGGGGTAAAGTCCTACGAGCAGTACTTC. Amino acid sequence: CASTLVGVKSYEQYF.